The 15 T cell receptor beta chains presented below share a single source sample, sequenced in a study of blood T cell repertoires in COVID-19. Here immunoSEQ multiplex PCR was the method, and the copy in TCRdb shows in-frame clones only, minus some. The table shows 130,000 to 150,000 clones, with about 84% occurring only once. Sequenced material: peripheral blood. Receptors were obtained from a man in his 60s with active or convalescent COVID-19.

This clone has a handful of counts. This chain connects TRBV20-1 to TRBJ2-1; D is undetermined. The CDR3 contains 11 residues. Germline V gene data show CDR1 as DFQATT and CDR2 as SNEGSKA (reference sequence). The V and J ends lost 6 bases and 9 bases respectively, with 12 bases between them. The chain's CDR3 is CSAPLETEQFF. CDR3 sequence (DNA): TGCAGTGCCCCTCTGGAGACTGAGCAGTTCTTC.

The gene calls are TRBV7-9 and TRBJ1-1; D is perhaps TRBD1 (5 bases). CDR3 length: 14 amino acids. Germline V gene sequence: CDR1 SEHNR, CDR2 FQNEAQ (reference sequence). V lost 1 base and J lost 2, with 8 bases in between. CDR3 amino acids: CASSLVTGNTEAFF. The CDR3 DNA is TGTGCCAGCAGCTTAGTAACAGGCAACACTGAAGCTTTCTTT.

This chain's CDR3 is CASSVGGLAGEQYF. The CDR3 bases are TGTGCCAGCAGCGTTGGCGGACTCGCCGGCGAGCAGTACTTC. The rearrangement links TRBV9 to TRBJ2-7; D perhaps matches TRBD2 (5 bases). Germline assignment: CDR1 SGDLS and CDR2 YYNGEE. V lost 2 bases and J 6 bases, leaving 15 bases between the germline ends. The CDR3 spans 14 residues.

The chain joins TRBV6-5 to TRBJ2-3; a possible D gene is TRBD1 (5 bases). The CDR3 is 15 amino acids. Trimming stripped 8 bases from V and 2 bases from J, with 17 bases between. Germline CDR1 MNHEY, CDR2 SVGAGI. The CDR3 loop is CASQGALQPTDTQYF. For the CDR3, the DNA is TGTGCCAGCCAAGGGGCTCTTCAACCCACAGATACGCAGTATTTT.

This chain joins TRBV5-1 and TRBJ1-2, with 8 bases matching TRBD1. This CDR3 is 14 amino acids long. The V segment lost 4 bases and the J segment 3 bases; nucleotides outside the gene matches: 5. Germline lookup yields CDR1 SGHRS and CDR2 YFSETQ. In DNA, the CDR3 is TGCGCCAGCAGCCATCCGACAGGGGACTATGGCTACACCTTC. The encoded protein is CASSHPTGDYGYTF.

The chain recombines TRBV7-2 with TRBJ1-2; 9 bases match TRBD1. Looked up from germline, CDR1 is SGHTA and CDR2 is FQGNSA. The CDR3 length is 14 residues. After removal of 5 bases from V and 8 bases from J, the junction contained 9 bases not matched to a gene. CDR3 bases: TGTGCCAGCAGCCCGGGGACAGGGCCGTTCGGCTACACCTTC. This codes for CASSPGTGPFGYTF.

The chain links TRBV21-1 to TRBJ2-7; whether TRBD2, the table's D call, matches the DNA was not checked. TRBV21-1 is classified as a pseudogene. The CDR3 is 13 residues long. CDR3 protein: CASSKGRVPEQYF. The CDR3 coding sequence is TGTGCCAGCAGCAAAGGGCGGGTCCCGGAGCAGTACTTC.

The V call is TRBV9, the J call TRBJ2-3; unclear D gene. The CDR3 is 14 residues long. With 4 bases removed from V and 4 bases from J, the gap between germline ends came to 13 bases. CDR1 is SGDLS and CDR2 is YYNGEE in the germline V gene. CDR3 bases: TGTGCCAGCAGCCCAAACCCCGAGCCAGATACGCAGTATTTT. This encodes CASSPNPEPDTQYF.

The chain recombines TRBV24-1 with TRBJ2-7, with 10 bases aligning to TRBD1. V lost 3 bases and J lost 4; bases outside the gene matches: 5. The CDR3 has 15 residues. Germline assignment: CDR1 KGHDR and CDR2 SFDVKD. The DNA of the CDR3 is TGTGCCACCAGTGATGCCGGACAGGGGGATTACGAGCAGTACTTC. Its translation: CATSDAGQGDYEQYF.

The rearrangement links TRBV6-5 to TRBJ1-2; 8 positions match TRBD1. The CDR3 loop spans 13 amino acids. The J segment lost 9 bases and the V segment lost 6 bases, leaving 9 bases of the junction unmatched. Germline V CDR1 and CDR2: MNHEY, SVGAGI. This chain's CDR3 is CASSNRGGNRYTF. CDR3 DNA: TGTGCCAGCAGCAACAGGGGGGGCAATCGCTACACCTTC.

This chain joins TRBV12-3 or TRBV12-4 and TRBJ1-1; D is uncertain. The germline V and J ends were trimmed by 4 bases and 1 base, with 7 bases remaining between them. The CDR3 runs to 13 residues. The CDR3 is CASSSRPNTEAFF. CDR3 nucleotide sequence: TGTGCCAGCAGTTCTAGGCCGAACACTGAAGCTTTCTTT.

This clone was counted only a few times. This chain joins TRBV28 and TRBJ1-2, with D tentatively TRBD1 (6 bases). The CDR3 sequence is 14 residues long. Trimming removed 4 bases at V and 3 bases at J, with 12 bases between. Germline lookup yields CDR1 MDHEN and CDR2 SYDVKM. The CDR3 protein is CASSSTDRDYGYTF. CDR3 DNA sequence: TGTGCCAGCAGTTCGACGGACAGAGACTATGGCTACACCTTC.

This clone was seen once. This rearrangement joins TRBV6-2 or TRBV6-3 to TRBJ1-6, with D uncertain. This CDR3 is built from 12 residues. Trimming removed 2 bases from V and 8 bases from J, with 4 bases in between. The germline V gene has CDR1 MNHEY and CDR2 SVGEGT. For the CDR3, the DNA is TGTGCCAGCAGTTACGCGGATTCACCCCTCCACTTT. Its protein is CASSYADSPLHF.

The J gene is TRBJ2-1, the V gene TRBV6-2 or TRBV6-3, with 11 bases fitting TRBD2. CDR3 length: 17 amino acids. Germline CDR1 and CDR2: MNHEY and SVGEGT. V shed 6 bases and J 3 bases; nucleotides not matched to a gene: 10. The chain's CDR3 is CASSPRTSGSSYNEQFF. The CDR3 nucleotides are TGTGCCAGCAGCCCCCGTACTAGCGGGAGTAGCTACAATGAGCAGTTCTTC.

The chain couples TRBV7-8 to TRBJ2-1; TRBD2 aligns across 9 bases. CDR1 is SGHVS, CDR2 FQNEAQ, per germline. The ends lost 8 bases at V and 7 bases at J; junction bases unmatched: 15. The length of the CDR3 is 16 residues. This CDR3 is CASVNRAGGGGNEQFF. CDR3 sequence (DNA): TGTGCCAGCGTTAATCGAGCGGGAGGCGGAGGTAATGAGCAGTTCTTC.